This T cell receptor beta chain emerged from a study of graft-versus-host responses after intestinal transplantation. The table came from immunoSEQ multiplex PCR; TCRdb's copy has only in-frame clones and leaves some out. The top ten clones hold roughly 0.37% of a sample with tens of thousands of clones, about 89% of them seen once. On this clone itself: No antigen is known for it.

There are 17 residues in the CDR3. Germline V gives CDR1 SGHTA, CDR2 FQGTGA. V shed 0 bases and J shed 3 bases, with 17 bases lying between them. The sequence was obtained from a human donor who received an intestinal transplant. The sample in question was unstimulated CD4+ T cells sorted from spleen or lymph node cells, obtained before intestinal transplant. This chain links TRBV7-3 with TRBJ1-2; tentative D call: TRBD1 (5 bases). CDR3 amino acids: CASSLTFGGAIYYGYTF. CDR3 in DNA: TGTGCCAGCAGCTTAACGTTCGGCGGGGCCATCTACTATGGCTACACCTTC.